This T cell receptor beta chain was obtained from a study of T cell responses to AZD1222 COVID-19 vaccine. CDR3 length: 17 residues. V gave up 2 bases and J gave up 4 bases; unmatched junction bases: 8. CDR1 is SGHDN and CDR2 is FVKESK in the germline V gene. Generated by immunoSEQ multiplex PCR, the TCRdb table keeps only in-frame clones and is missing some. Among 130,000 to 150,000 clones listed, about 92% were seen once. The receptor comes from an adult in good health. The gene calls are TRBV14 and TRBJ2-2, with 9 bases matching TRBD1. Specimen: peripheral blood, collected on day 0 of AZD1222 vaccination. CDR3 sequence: CASSQIPGTGFTGELFF. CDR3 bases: TGTGCCAGCAGCCAAATTCCGGGGACAGGGTTCACCGGGGAGCTGTTTTTT.